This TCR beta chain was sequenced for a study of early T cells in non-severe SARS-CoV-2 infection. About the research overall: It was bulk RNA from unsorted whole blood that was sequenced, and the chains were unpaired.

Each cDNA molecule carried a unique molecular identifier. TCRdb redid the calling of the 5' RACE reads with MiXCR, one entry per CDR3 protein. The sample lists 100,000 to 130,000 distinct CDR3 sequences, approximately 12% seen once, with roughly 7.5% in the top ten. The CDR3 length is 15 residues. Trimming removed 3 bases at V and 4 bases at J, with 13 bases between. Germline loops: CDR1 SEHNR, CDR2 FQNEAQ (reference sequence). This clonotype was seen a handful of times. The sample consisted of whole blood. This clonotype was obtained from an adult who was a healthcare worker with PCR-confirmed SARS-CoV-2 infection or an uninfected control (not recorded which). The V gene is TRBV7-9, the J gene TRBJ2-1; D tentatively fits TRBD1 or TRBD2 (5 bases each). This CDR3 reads CASSFGDRGYNEQFF. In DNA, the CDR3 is TGTGCCAGCAGCTTTGGGGACCGGGGATACAATGAGCAGTTCTTC.